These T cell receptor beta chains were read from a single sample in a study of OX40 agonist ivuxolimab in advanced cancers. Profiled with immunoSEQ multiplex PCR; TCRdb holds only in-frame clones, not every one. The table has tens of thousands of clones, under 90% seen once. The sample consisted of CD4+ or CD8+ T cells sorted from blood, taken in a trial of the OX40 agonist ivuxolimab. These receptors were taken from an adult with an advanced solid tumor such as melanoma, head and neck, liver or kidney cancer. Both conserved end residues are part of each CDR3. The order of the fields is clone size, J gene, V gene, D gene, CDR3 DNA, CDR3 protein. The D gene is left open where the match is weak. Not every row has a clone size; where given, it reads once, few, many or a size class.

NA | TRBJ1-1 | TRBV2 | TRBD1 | TGTGCCAGCAGTTCCCCGGGACAGGGGGCATCTAGGGCTTTCTTT | CASSSPGQGASRAFF
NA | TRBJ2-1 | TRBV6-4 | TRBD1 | TGTGCCAGCAGTGGACAGGGGGGCGGTGAGCAGTTCTTC | CASSGQGGGEQFF
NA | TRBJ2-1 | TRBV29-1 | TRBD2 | TGCAGCGTTGACCCACTAGCGGGAGGAAAACATGAGCAGTTCTTC | CSVDPLAGGKHEQFF
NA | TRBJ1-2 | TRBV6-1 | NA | TGTGCCAGCACGGAGAACTATGGCTACACCTTC | CASTENYGYTF
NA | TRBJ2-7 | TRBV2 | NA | TGTGCCAGCAGTGGAGGACAGAAATTTTCCTACGAGCAGTACTTC | CASSGGQKFSYEQYF
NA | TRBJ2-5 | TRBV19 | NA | TGTGCCAGTAGTATGTTGACTGAGGGGCAAGAGACCCAGTACTTC | CASSMLTEGQETQYF
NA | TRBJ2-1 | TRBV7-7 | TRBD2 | TGTGCTAGCAGCTCGGGACTAGCGGGAGGGCCAAATGAGCAGTTCTTC | CASSSGLAGGPNEQFF
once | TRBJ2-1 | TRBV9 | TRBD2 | TGTGCCAGCAGCGGATTGACTAGCGGACGAAACAATGAGCAGTTCTTC | CASSGLTSGRNNEQFF
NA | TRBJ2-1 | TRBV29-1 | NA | TGCAGCGTTGGTGGAAGAGGTGAGCAGTTCTTC | CSVGGRGEQFF
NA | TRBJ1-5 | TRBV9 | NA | TGTGCCAGCAGCGCAGGACACAGCAATCAGCCCCAGCATTTT | CASSAGHSNQPQHF
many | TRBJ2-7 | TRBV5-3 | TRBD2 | TGTGCCAGAAGCTCGACTAGCGGGAGGCCCCACTACGAGCAGTACTTC | CARSSTSGRPHYEQYF
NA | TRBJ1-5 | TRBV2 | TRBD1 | TGTGCCAGCAGTTCCGACAGGGAAGATCAGCCCCAGCATTTT | CASSSDREDQPQHF
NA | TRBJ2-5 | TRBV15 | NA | TGTGCCACCAGCACGGCGGTACGAGAGACCCAGTACTTC | CATSTAVRETQYF
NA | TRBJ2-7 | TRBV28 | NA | TGTGCCAGCAGTCCTCAGGGCTACGAGCAGTACTTC | CASSPQGYEQYF
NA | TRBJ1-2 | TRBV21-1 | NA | TGTGCCAGCAGCAAAAAAAAAGGATCTGGGGAGAACTATGGCTACACCTTC | CASSKKKGSGENYGYTF
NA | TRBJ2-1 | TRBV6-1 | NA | TGTGCCACCGATAACGCTAGAGACAATGAGCAGTTCTTC | CATDNARDNEQFF
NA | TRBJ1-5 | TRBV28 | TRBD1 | TGTGCCAGCAGTTCGTCGGACAGGGGCTACAATCAGCCCCAGCATTTT | CASSSSDRGYNQPQHF
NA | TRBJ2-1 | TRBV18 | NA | TGTGCCAGCTCACGCCAGTTAGGGGATTACAATGAGCAGTTCTTC | CASSRQLGDYNEQFF
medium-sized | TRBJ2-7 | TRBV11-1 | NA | TGTGCCAGCAGCTTAGGAGGGAGGTCTCAGTACGAGCAGTACTTC | CASSLGGRSQYEQYF
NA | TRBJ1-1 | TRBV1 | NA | TGCACCAGCTTTGGGACAGCAAACACTGAAGCTTTCTTT | CTSFGTANTEAFF
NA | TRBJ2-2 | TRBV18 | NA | TGTGCCAGCTCACCCATCACCACGAACACCGGGGAGCTGTTTTTT | CASSPITTNTGELFF
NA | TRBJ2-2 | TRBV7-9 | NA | TGTGCCAGCAGCCAGGCAGGACCTAACACCGGGGAGCTGTTTTTT | CASSQAGPNTGELFF
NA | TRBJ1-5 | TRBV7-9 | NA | TGTGCCAGCAGCTTCGCCGAAAATCAGCCCCAGCATTTT | CASSFAENQPQHF
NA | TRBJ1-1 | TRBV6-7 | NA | TGTGCCGGGATGCAAGCGGGGAGGGGAACTGAAGCTTTCTTT | CAGMQAGRGTEAFF
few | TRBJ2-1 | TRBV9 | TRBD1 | TGTGCCAGCAGCGTAGGGGGGACAGGGGTGTCCTACAATGAGCAGTTCTTC | CASSVGGTGVSYNEQFF
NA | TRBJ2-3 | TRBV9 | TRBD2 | TGTGCCAGCAGCGAATCCGGGACTAGCGGCACAGATACGCAGTATTTT | CASSESGTSGTDTQYF
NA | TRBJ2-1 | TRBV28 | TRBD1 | TGTGCCAGCAGGGGGCCCTCAGGGACAGGGTTCGTCAATGAGCAGTTCTTC | CASRGPSGTGFVNEQFF
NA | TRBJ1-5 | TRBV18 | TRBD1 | TGTGCCAGCTCGCGGACAGGGGGCACAAGTCAGCCCCAGCATTTT | CASSRTGGTSQPQHF
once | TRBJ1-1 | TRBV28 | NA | TGTGCCAGCAGCCACGGGACGGTCGCTGGGGAAGCTTTCTTT | CASSHGTVAGEAFF
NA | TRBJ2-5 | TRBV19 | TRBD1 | TGTGCCAGTAGCGACGATTATACAGGGGGGCGGGAGACCCAGTACTTC | CASSDDYTGGRETQYF
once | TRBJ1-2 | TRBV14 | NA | TGTGCCAGCAGCCATGGCGGGACCCGGACGACTTATGGCTACACCTTC | CASSHGGTRTTYGYTF
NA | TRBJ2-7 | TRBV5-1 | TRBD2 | TGCGCCAGCAGCTCCCCTAGCGGGAGGACCTCCTACGAGCAGTACTTC | CASSSPSGRTSYEQYF
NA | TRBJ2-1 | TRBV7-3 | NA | TGTGCCAGCAGCCCTGGGCTAGCTCACAATGAGCAGTTCTTC | CASSPGLAHNEQFF
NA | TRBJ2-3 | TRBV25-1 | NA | TGTGCCAGCAGCCCTAGCGCCGTCAATACGCAGTATTTT | CASSPSAVNTQYF
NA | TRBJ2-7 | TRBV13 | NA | TGTGCCAGCAGCGTCCCAGGGATCTCCTACGAGCAGTACTTC | CASSVPGISYEQYF
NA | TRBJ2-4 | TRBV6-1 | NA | TGTGCCAGCAGTGGACTAGGAGACATTCAGTACTTC | CASSGLGDIQYF
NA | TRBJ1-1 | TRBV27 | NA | TGTGCCAGCAGGATAAACGAGGGGGGGAACACTGAAGCTTTCTTT | CASRINEGGNTEAFF
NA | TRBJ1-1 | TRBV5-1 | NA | TGCGCCAGCAGCTTGGGGGACACTGAAGCTTTCTTT | CASSLGDTEAFF
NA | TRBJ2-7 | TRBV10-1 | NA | TGCGCCAGCAGTACCGGGACACCCTACGAGCAGTACTTC | CASSTGTPYEQYF
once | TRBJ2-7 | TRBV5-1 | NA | TGCGCCAGTCGGCCCCCCTCCTCCTACGAGCAGTACTTC | CASRPPSSYEQYF
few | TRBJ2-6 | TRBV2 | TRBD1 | TGTGCCAGCAGCGGCCCAGGGGGCTGGGCCAACGTCCTGACTTTC | CASSGPGGWANVLTF
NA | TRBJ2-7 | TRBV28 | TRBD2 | TGTGCCAGCAGTTTCCCTAGCGGCCCTTCCCAGTACTTC | CASSFPSGPSQYF
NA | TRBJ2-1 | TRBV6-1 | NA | TGTGCCAGCAGTGACGAGGGGAGCTCCTACAATGAGCAGTTCTTC | CASSDEGSSYNEQFF
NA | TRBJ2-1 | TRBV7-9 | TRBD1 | TGTGCCAGCAGCCAGGGACAGGGGGCGACCAATGAGCAGTTCTTC | CASSQGQGATNEQFF
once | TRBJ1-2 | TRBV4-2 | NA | TGTGCCAGCAGCTTGTACGGGCAAACCTTC | CASSLYGQTF
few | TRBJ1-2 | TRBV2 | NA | TGTGCCAGCAGAGACACAGGGAACTATGGCTACACCTTC | CASRDTGNYGYTF
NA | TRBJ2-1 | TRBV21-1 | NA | TGTGCCAGCAGCAAAGACTCCTTAAGTACTCCTTACAATGAGCAGTTCTTC | CASSKDSLSTPYNEQFF
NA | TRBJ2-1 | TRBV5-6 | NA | TGTGCCAGCAGCTTGGGGACCGCGGACGGCTACAATGAGCAGTTCTTC | CASSLGTADGYNEQFF
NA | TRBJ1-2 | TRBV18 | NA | TGTGCCAGCTCCCCCGAGGGGTATGGCTACACCTTC | CASSPEGYGYTF
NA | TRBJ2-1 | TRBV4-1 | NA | TGCGCCAGCAGCCCAGGGGTGGGACGGAGCCACAATGAGCAGTTCTTC | CASSPGVGRSHNEQFF
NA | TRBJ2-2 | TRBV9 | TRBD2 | TGTGCCAGCAGCAAGGGACTAGCGGGAGTAGGAAGAACCGGGGAGCTGTTTTTT | CASSKGLAGVGRTGELFF
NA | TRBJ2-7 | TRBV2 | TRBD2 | TGTGCCAGCAGGACTAGCGGGGCCCACGAGCAGTACTTC | CASRTSGAHEQYF
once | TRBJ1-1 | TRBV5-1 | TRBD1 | TGCGCCAGCAGCTTGACAGGGGAAACTGAAGCTTTCTTT | CASSLTGETEAFF
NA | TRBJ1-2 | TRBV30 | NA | TGTGCCTGGAGTTTGCAGAGCGCACCCCCAAACTATGGCTACACCTTC | CAWSLQSAPPNYGYTF
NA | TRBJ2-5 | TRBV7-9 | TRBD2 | TGTGCCAGCAGCTTAGCCCCCCGACTAGCGGAAGAGACCCAGTACTTC | CASSLAPRLAEETQYF
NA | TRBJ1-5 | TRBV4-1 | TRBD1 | TGCGCCAGCAGCCAAGGCATCAGGGGGGCCCAATATAGCAATCAGCCCCAGCATTTT | CASSQGIRGAQYSNQPQHF
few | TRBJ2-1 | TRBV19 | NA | TGTGCCAGTAGTAGGAGCGGGCCCTACAATGAGCAGTTCTTC | CASSRSGPYNEQFF
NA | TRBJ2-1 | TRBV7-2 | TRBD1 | TGTGCCAGCAGCTTACAGGGACAGGGGAATGAGCAGTTCTTC | CASSLQGQGNEQFF
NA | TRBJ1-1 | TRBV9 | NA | TGTGCCAGCAGCGTAGGCCAGACGACTGAAGCTTTCTTT | CASSVGQTTEAFF
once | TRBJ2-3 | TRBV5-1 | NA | TGCGCCAGCAGCTTGGTTCCCACAGATACGCAGTATTTT | CASSLVPTDTQYF